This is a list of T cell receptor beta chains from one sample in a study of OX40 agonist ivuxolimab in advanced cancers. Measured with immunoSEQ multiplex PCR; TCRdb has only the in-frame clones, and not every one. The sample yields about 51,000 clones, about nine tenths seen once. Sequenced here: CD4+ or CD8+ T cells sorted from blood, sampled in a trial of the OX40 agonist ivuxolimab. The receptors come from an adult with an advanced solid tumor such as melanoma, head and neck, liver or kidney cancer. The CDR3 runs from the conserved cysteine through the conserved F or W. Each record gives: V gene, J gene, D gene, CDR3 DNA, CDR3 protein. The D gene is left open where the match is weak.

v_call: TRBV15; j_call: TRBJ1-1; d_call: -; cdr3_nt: TGTGCCACCAGCAGAGAAATAGGGATGAACACTGAAGCTTTCTTT; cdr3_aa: CATSREIGMNTEAFF
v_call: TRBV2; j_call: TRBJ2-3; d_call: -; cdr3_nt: TGTGCCAGCAGTGAGGACTTCACAGATACGCAGTATTTT; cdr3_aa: CASSEDFTDTQYF
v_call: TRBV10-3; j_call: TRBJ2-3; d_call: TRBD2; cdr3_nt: TGTGCCATCAGCCGGGGACTAACTAGCACAGATACGCAGTATTTT; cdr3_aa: CAISRGLTSTDTQYF
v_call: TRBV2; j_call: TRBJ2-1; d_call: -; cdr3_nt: TGTGCCAGCACCTCCATGAATAACGGGCAGTTCTTC; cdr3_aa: CASTSMNNGQFF
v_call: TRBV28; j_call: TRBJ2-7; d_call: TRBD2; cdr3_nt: TGTGCCAGCAGTTTAAGCGGGAGCTCCTACGAGCAGTACTTC; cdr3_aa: CASSLSGSSYEQYF
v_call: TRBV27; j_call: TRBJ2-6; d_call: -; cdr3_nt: TGTGCCAGCAGGCACTCTGGGGCCAACGTCCTGACTTTC; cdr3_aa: CASRHSGANVLTF
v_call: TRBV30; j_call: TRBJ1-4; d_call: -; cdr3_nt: TGTGCCTGGAGTGTCGGGCAGAGTTATAATGAAAAACTGTTTTTT; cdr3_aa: CAWSVGQSYNEKLFF
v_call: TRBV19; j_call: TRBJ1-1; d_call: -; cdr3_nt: TGTGCCAGTAGTGCAGGGACACCGAACACTGAAGCTTTCTTT; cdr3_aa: CASSAGTPNTEAFF
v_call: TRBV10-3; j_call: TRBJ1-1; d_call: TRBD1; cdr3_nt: TGTGCCATCAGCCGGACAGGGGACACTGAAGCTTTCTTT; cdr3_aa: CAISRTGDTEAFF
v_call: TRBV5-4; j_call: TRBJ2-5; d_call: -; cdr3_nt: TGTGCCAGCAGCTTGGGGTCGGAGACCCAGTACTTC; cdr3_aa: CASSLGSETQYF
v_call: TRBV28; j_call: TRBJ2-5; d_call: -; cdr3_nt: TGTGCCAGCAGGGTCCAAGAGACCCAGTACTTC; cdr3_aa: CASRVQETQYF
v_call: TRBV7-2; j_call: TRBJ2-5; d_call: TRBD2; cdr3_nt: TGTGCCAGCAGCAGGGGACTAGCGGGAGGAGAGACCCAGTACTTC; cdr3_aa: CASSRGLAGGETQYF